This entry lists 2 T cell receptor beta chains sequenced from one sample in a study of T-cell memory formation after mild COVID-19. MiXCR, applied by TCRdb to the 5' RACE reads, yields one record per CDR3 protein. The data show roughly 450,000 distinct CDR3 sequences, roughly 18% seen once. Sequences were obtained from PBMCs or a T cell subset sorted from them (not recorded which). The source of these receptors is a young man who had mild COVID-19 (a few samples of this study predate the infection). Cell type and time point are not known.

The chain joins TRBV2 to TRBJ2-3, with TRBD2 identical over 8 bases. Germline V gene sequence: CDR1 SNHLY, CDR2 FYNNEI. The ends lost 7 bases at V and 2 bases at J; junction bases unmatched: 20. CDR3 length: 19 amino acids. The CDR3, as DNA: TGTGCCAGCACCAACCCTTGGGGGAATAGCGGGGCCGACACAGATACGCAGTATTTT. This codes for CASTNPWGNSGADTDTQYF.

The V gene is TRBV12-3 or TRBV12-4, the J gene TRBJ2-2; D is perhaps TRBD2 (6 bases). The CDR3 is 15 residues long. Trimming took 7 bases from V and 2 from J, leaving 14 bases between them. Written as DNA, the CDR3 is TGTGCCAGCACAACCGGGACTTTCAACACCGGGGAGCTGTTTTTT. Its translation is CASTTGTFNTGELFF.